The 2 T cell receptor beta chains below were found in one sample sequenced in a study of shared clonotypes between healthy human individuals. Assay: immunoSEQ multiplex PCR; the TCRdb copy retains only in-frame clones and omits some. The sample has fewer than 600,000 clones, about four fifths seen once. Sequencing was performed on PBMCs. Source of these receptors: a woman aged 35 to 49 in good health. Some clones in this sample may be carry-over from other donors' samples.

The CDR3 protein is CASSTPGRRHHEQYF. Here the CDR3 DNA reads TGTGCCAGCAGTACTCCGGGACGGCGGCACCACGAGCAGTACTTC. V is TRBV28 and J is TRBJ2-7; D may match TRBD1 or TRBD2 (5 bases each). CDR1 and CDR2 (germline): MDHEN, SYDVKM. Trimming removed 5 bases from V and 5 bases from J, with 19 bases in between. The CDR3 consists of 15 residues.

The chain recombines TRBV5-8 with TRBJ2-1; D call uncertain. The V and J ends lost 5 bases and 0 bases respectively, with 9 bases between them. Germline V gives CDR1 SGHTS, CDR2 YDEGEE. CDR3 size: 14 residues. The CDR3 loop reads CASRGKVSYNEQFF. Here the CDR3 DNA reads TGTGCCAGCAGGGGTAAAGTCTCCTACAATGAGCAGTTCTTC. The variable domain in full, completed from reference TRBV5-8 and TRBJ2-1, reads EAGVTQSPTHLIKTRGQQATLRCSPISGHTSVYWYQQALGLGLQFLLWYDEGEERNRGNFPPRFSGRQFPNYSSELNVNALELEDSALYLCASRGKVSYNEQFFGPGTRLTVL.